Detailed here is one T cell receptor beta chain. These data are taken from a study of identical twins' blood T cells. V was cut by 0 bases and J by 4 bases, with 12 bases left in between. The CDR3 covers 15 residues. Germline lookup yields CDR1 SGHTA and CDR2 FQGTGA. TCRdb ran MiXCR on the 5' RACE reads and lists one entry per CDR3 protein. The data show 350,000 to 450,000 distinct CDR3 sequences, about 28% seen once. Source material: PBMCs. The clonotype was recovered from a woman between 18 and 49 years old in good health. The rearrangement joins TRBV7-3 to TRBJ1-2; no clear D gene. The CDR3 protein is CASSLTSGEGYGYTF. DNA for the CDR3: TGTGCCAGCAGCTTAACCTCCGGGGAAGGCTATGGCTACACCTTC.